This TCR beta chain was captured by sequencing in a study of blood T cell repertoires in COVID-19 (dated by TCRdb to 2019 to 2021). A note on the overall study: Samples from collaborators originated in the United States, Italy and Spain and spanned both the acute and convalescent phases of COVID-19. The material from the prospective study consisted of cDNA or gDNA derived from T cells, B-cell-depleted T cells, or PBMCs. Subjects who had been exposed to COVID-19, were actively infected with it, or had recovered from it provided the deeply sampled blood TCRbeta repertoires that made up the dataset. The repertoires were released in a freely available public database meant as a resource for research on the immune response to SARS-CoV-2. The samples were drawn from two sources: the first 160 participants of the ongoing ImmuneRACE study, and 950 to 1,500 subjects contributed by 6 global collaborators. Nearly every sample came with metadata listing a de-identified subject ID, COVID-19 status, age in years and sex. Where HLA class I and class II types were available, the types were taken from metadata supplied by the sample provider, not from assay-based typing.

The immunoSEQ Assay, a bias-controlled multiplex PCR, was used to amplify TCRbeta CDR3 regions from genomic DNA. As for how the authors treated the data: Nucleated cell counts per sample were estimated from amplification of reference gene primers within the assay. Sequence reads were collapsed and filtered to measure the absolute abundance of every unique TCRbeta CDR3 rearrangement. For each sample, productive Simpson clonality was calculated as the square root of Simpson's diversity index across productive rearrangements. TCRdb provides this immuneACCESS table in a form limited to in-frame rearrangements. Some clones are lacking; in checked studies, under half of them reflect an unresolved V gene, and why the rest are absent is not known. V and J calls plus clone size are reproduced from that table; the DNA served to infer D and trimming. Across this sample there are around 250,000 clones, with roughly 80% seen only once. The leading ten clones occupy 3.4% of the sample.

A note on this clone: What antigen it recognizes has not been identified. The record has no base qualities; no much larger clone is one base away.

The full study reports these points: The quantity of clinical and demographic metadata differed by source and by participant and was supplied without curation.

Each collaborating institution followed its own protocols to collect whole blood in K2EDTA tubes. For TCRbeta analysis, collaborator samples were shipped as frozen whole blood, as isolated PBMCs, or as DNA extracted from either sample type. According to the germline V gene, CDR1 reads SGHTS and CDR2 reads YDEGEE. At the junction V is shortened by 6 bases and J by 7 bases, with 17 bases in between. The CDR3 numbers 14 residues from cysteine through phenylalanine. Only the CDR3 DNA is retained, 42 bases long and in frame from the first base. The chain is assembled from TRBV5-8 and TRBJ2-1; TRBD2 is a possible D gene, resting on 6 matching bases. The sequencing sample was made of peripheral blood. The origin of this receptor is a young woman with acute or convalescent COVID-19. The CDR3 region: CASTRGGNYNEQFF. At the DNA level, the sequence is TGTGCCAGCACCCGAGGAGGGAATTATAATGAGCAGTTCTTC.